This paragraph reports one T cell receptor beta chain. The antigen remains undetermined. Germline lookup yields CDR1 SNHLY and CDR2 FYNNEI. J lost 5 bases, V lost 7 bases, and 7 bases had no gene match. The CDR3 runs 15 residues. The data derive from a study of cytomegalovirus exposure and HLA in healthy donors. The primer mix had 60 Vbeta and 13 Jbeta primers. The method was immunoSEQ multiplex PCR; TCRdb's version includes in-frame clones alone and lacks a portion of them. The table lists tens of thousands of clones, about 70% of them singletons. Study findings and constraints: Sequencing likely produced, as an artifact, a cluster of highly shared sequence variants.

The TCR was taken from a man aged 18-30 years in good health and CMV-seronegative. J is TRBJ2-1 and V is TRBV2; TRBD2 aligns across 11 bases. Sequencing was performed on PBMCs. The DNA for the CDR3 is TGTGCCAGCACCCAACTAGCGGGGGCCGACAATGAGCAGTTCTTC. Its translation: CASTQLAGADNEQFF.